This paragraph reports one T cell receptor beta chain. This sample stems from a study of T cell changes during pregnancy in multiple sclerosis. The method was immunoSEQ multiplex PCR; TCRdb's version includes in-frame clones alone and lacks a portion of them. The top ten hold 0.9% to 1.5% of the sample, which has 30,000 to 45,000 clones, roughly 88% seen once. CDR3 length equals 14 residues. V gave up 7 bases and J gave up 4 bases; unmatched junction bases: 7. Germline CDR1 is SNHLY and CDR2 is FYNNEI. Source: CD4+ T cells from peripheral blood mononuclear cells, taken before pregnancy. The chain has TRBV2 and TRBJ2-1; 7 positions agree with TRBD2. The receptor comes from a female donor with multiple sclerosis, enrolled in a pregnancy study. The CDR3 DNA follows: TGTGCCAGCACTGAGCTAGCGGATTACAATGAGCAGTTCTTC. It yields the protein CASTELADYNEQFF.